This record concerns one TCR beta chain sequence. This entry belongs to a study of shared clonotypes between healthy human individuals. Trimming removed 1 base at V and 4 bases at J, with 9 bases between. Germline V gives CDR1 SGHKS, CDR2 YYEKEE (reference sequence). The CDR3 sequence is 14 residues long. Repertoires were generated with immunoSEQ multiplex PCR, while TCRdb's copy carries only in-frame clones and drops some. The table includes some 2,000,000 clones, 90% to 95% detected once. The rearrangement uses TRBV5-5 and TRBJ1-5; a weak D match, TRBD1 (5 bases). The receptor was derived from a man aged 18 to 30 in good health. The sequenced material came from naive CD4+ T cells sorted from blood. As to subset: CD45RA+ positively selected. The CDR3 loop reads CASSLIRENQPQHF. The DNA for the CDR3 is TGTGCCAGCAGCTTGATCAGGGAGAATCAGCCCCAGCATTTT. The full variable domain, in which reference TRBV5-5 and TRBJ1-5 provide the parts outside the CDR3, is DAGVTQSPTHLIKTRGQQVTLRCSPISGHKSVSWYQQVLGQGPQFIFQYYEKEERGRGNFPDRFSARQFPNYSSELNVNALLLGDSALYLCASSLIRENQPQHFGDGTRLSIL.